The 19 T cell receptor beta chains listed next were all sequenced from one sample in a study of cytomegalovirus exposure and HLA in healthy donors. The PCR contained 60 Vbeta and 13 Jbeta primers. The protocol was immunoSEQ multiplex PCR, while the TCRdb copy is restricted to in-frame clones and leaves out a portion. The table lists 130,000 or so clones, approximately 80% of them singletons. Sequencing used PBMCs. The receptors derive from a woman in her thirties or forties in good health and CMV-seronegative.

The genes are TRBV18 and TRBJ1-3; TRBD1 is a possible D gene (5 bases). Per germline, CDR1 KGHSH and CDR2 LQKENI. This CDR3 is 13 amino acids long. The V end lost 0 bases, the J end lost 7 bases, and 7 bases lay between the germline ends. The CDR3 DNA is TGTGCCAGCTCACCACCGGGGGGTAACACCATATATTTT. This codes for CASSPPGGNTIYF.

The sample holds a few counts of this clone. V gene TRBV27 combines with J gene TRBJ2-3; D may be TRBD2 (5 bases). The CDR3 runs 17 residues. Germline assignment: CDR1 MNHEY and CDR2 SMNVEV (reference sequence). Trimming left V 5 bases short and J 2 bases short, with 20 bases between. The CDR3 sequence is CASSLQGLFRNTDTQYF. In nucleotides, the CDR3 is TGTGCCAGCAGTCTCCAAGGACTCTTTCGCAACACAGATACGCAGTATTTT.

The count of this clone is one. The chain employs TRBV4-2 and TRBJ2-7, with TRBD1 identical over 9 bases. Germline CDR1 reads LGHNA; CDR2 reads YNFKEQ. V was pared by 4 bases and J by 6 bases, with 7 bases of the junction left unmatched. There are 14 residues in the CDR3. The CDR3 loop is CASSPLGQGPEQYF. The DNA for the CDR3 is TGTGCCAGCAGCCCCCTTGGACAGGGGCCCGAGCAGTACTTC.

The CDR3 is CASSMGQGGYGYTF. CDR3 bases: TGTGCCAGTAGTATGGGACAGGGCGGCTATGGCTACACCTTC. The chain combines TRBV19 with TRBJ1-2; 9 nucleotides match TRBD1. This CDR3 has 14 residues. CDR1 is LNHDA, CDR2 SQIVND, per germline (reference sequence). After removal of 3 bases from V and 4 bases from J, the junction contained 3 bases not matched to a gene. The variable domain in full, with the rest retrieved from reference TRBV19 and TRBJ1-2, is DGGITQSPKYLFRKEGQNVTLSCEQNLNHDAMYWYRQDPGQGLRLIYYSQIVNDFQKGDIAEGYSVSREKKESFPLTVTSAQKNPTAFYLCASSMGQGGYGYTFGSGTRLTVV.

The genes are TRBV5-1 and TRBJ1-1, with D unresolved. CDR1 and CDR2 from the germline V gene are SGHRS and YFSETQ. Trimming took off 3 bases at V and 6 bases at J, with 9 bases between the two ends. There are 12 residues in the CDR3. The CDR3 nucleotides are TGCGCCAGCAGCTCGTTATCGGCTGAAGCTTTCTTT. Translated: CASSSLSAEAFF.

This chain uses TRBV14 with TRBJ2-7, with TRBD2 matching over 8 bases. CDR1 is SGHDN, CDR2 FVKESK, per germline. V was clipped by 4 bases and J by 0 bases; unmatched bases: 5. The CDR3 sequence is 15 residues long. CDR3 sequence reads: CASSRLSGSSYEQYF. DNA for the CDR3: TGTGCCAGCAGCCGATTAAGCGGGAGCTCCTACGAGCAGTACTTC. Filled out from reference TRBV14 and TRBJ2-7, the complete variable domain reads EAGVTQFPSHSVIEKGQTVTLRCDPISGHDNLYWYRRVMGKEIKFLLHFVKESKQDESGMPNNRFLAERTGGTYSTLKVQPAELEDSGVYFCASSRLSGSSYEQYFGPGTRLTVT.

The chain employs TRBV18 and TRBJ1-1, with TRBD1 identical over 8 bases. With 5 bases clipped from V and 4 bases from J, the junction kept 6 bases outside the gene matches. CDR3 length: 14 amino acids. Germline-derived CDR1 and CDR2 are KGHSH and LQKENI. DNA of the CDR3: TGTGCCAGCTCATCATCCGGACAGGGCACTGAAGCTTTCTTT. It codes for CASSSSGQGTEAFF.

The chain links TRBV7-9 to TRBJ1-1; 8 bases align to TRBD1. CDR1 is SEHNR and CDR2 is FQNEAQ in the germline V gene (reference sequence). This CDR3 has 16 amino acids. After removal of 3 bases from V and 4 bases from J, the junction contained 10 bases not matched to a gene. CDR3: CASSLDGGQGRTEAFF. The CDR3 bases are TGTGCCAGCAGCTTGGACGGAGGACAGGGTCGCACTGAAGCTTTCTTT.

CDR3 bases: TGTGCCAGCAGCCACCCTAGACAGAACTACTCTGGAAACACCATATATTTT. Translation gives CASSHPRQNYSGNTIYF. The gene calls are TRBV7-6 and TRBJ1-3; D may be TRBD1 (5 bases). The CDR3 is 17 amino acids. Germline V CDR1 and CDR2: SGHVS, FNYEAQ. With 5 bases removed from V and 0 bases from J, the gap between germline ends came to 17 bases.

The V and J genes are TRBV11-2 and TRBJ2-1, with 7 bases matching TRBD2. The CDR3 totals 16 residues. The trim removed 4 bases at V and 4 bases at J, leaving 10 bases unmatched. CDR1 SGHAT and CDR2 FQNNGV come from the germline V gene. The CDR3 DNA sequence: TGTGCCAGCAGCTACCAAACTAGCGCCTCTTACAATGAGCAGTTCTTC. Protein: CASSYQTSASYNEQFF. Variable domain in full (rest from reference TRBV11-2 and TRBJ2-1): EAGVAQSPRYKIIEKRQSVAFWCNPISGHATLYWYQQILGQGPKLLIQFQNNGVVDDSQLPKDRFSAERLKGVDSTLKIQPAKLEDSAVYLCASSYQTSASYNEQFFGPGTRLTVL.

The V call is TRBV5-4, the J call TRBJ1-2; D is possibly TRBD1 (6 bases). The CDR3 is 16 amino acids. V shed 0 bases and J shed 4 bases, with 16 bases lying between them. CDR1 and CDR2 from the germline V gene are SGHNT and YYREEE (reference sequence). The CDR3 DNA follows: TGTGCCAGCAGCTTGGGCGCCACAGGGTTCGGCTATGGCTACACCTTC. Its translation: CASSLGATGFGYGYTF.

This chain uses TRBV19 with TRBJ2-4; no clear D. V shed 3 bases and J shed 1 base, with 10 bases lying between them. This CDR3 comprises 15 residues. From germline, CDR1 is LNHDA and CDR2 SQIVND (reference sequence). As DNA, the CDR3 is TGTGCCAGTAGTATTTATACCCAGGCCAAAAACATTCAGTACTTC. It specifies CASSIYTQAKNIQYF.

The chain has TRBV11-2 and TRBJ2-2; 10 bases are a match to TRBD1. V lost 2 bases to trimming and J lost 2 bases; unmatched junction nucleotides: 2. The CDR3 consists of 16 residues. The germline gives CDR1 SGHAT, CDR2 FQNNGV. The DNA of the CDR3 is TGTGCCAGCAGCTTACGGGACAGGGGAAACACCGGGGAGCTGTTTTTT. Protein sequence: CASSLRDRGNTGELFF.

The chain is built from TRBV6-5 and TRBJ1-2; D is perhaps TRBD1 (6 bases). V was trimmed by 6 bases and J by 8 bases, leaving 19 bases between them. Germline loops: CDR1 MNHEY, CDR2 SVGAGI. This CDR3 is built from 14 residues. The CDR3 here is CASSPAGEGSGYTF. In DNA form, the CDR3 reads TGTGCCAGCAGCCCCGCAGGGGAGGGGAGCGGCTACACCTTC.

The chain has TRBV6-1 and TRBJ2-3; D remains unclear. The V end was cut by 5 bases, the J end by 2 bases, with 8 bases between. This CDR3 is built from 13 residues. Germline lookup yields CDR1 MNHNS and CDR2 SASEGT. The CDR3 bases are TGTGCCAGCAGTTTGAGGTCCACAGATACGCAGTATTTT. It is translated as CASSLRSTDTQYF.

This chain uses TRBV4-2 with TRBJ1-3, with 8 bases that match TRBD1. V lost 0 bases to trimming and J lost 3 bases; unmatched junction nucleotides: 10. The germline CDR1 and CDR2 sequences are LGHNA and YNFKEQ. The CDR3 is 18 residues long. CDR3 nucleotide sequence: TGTGCCAGCAGCCAAGAGGACAGGGCTACTCACTTTGGAAACACCATATATTTT. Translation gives CASSQEDRATHFGNTIYF.

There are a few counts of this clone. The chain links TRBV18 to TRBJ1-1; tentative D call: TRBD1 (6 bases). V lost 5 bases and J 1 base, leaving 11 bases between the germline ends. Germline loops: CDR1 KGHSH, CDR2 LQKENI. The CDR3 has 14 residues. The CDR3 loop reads CASSAQGGNTEAFF. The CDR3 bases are TGTGCCAGCTCAGCACAGGGAGGGAACACTGAAGCTTTCTTT.

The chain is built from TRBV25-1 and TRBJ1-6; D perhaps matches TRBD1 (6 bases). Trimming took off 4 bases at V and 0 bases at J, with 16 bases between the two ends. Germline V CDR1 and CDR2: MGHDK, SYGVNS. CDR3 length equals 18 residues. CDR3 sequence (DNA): TGTGCCAGCAGTGGAACAGGGTCGCCCAGCTCCTATAATTCACCCCTCCACTTT. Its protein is CASSGTGSPSSYNSPLHF.

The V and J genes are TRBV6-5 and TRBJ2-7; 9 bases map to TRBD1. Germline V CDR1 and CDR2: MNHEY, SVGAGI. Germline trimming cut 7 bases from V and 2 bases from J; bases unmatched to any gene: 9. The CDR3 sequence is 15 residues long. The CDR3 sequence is CASTAAGDRAYEQYF. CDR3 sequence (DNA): TGTGCCAGCACCGCCGCTGGGGACAGGGCCTACGAGCAGTACTTC.